The 10 T cell receptor beta chains reported below all come from one sample, sequenced in a study of cytotoxic CD8 clonotypes in ibrutinib-treated CLL. TCRdb keeps only in-frame clones here, not all; method: immunoSEQ multiplex PCR. Here the sample spans roughly 250,000 clones, roughly 70% being singletons. Sequences were derived from PBMCs, sampled after 24 months of ibrutinib treatment. All receptors derive from a human donor with chronic lymphocytic leukemia.

This chain links TRBV7-2 with TRBJ1-2, with 7 bases that match TRBD1. J lost 4 bases, V lost 5 bases, and 10 bases had no gene match. This CDR3 comprises 15 residues. CDR1 and CDR2 from the germline V gene are SGHTA and FQGNSA. CDR3 nucleotide sequence: TGTGCCAGCAGCGTAAGAGGGACAGCCTTCTATGGCTACACCTTC. It translates to CASSVRGTAFYGYTF.

The gene calls are TRBV9 and TRBJ1-3; 7 bases agree with TRBD1. This CDR3 contains 15 residues. V lost 0 bases and J lost 3; bases outside the gene matches: 3. Looked up from germline, CDR1 is SGDLS and CDR2 is YYNGEE. CDR3 in amino acids: CASSVEGARGNTIYF. The CDR3 DNA follows: TGTGCCAGCAGCGTAGAGGGGGCGCGTGGAAACACCATATATTTT.

This chain links TRBV19 with TRBJ2-7; TRBD2 agrees at 15 bases. Germline CDR1 LNHDA, CDR2 SQIVND (reference sequence). With 6 bases clipped from V and 3 bases from J, the junction kept 3 bases outside the gene matches. CDR3 size: 15 residues. The CDR3, as DNA: TGTGCCAGTAGGATGGGACTAGCGGGAGGCTACGAGCAGTACTTC. Translating gives CASRMGLAGGYEQYF. Complete variable domain (other parts from reference TRBV19 and TRBJ2-7): DGGITQSPKYLFRKEGQNVTLSCEQNLNHDAMYWYRQDPGQGLRLIYYSQIVNDFQKGDIAEGYSVSREKKESFPLTVTSAQKNPTAFYLCASRMGLAGGYEQYFGPGTRLTVT.

This clone was detected only a few times. This chain connects TRBV23-1 to TRBJ1-1; 7 bases are shared with TRBD1. TRBV23-1 is filed as an ORF, its function uncertain. The length of the CDR3 is 12 residues. After removal of 2 bases from V and 7 bases from J, the junction contained 1 base not matched to a gene. The CDR3 DNA is TGCGCCAGCAGTCAAGGGACAGATGAAGCTTTCTTT. It is translated as CASSQGTDEAFF.

The chain is built from TRBV30 and TRBJ2-7, with 11 bases identical to TRBD2. The trim removed 0 bases at V and 11 bases at J, leaving 3 bases unmatched. CDR1 is GTSNPN, CDR2 SVGIG, per germline (reference sequence). The CDR3 is 12 residues long. The CDR3 coding sequence is TGTGCCTGGAGTGTGACTAGCGGGAAGGAGTACTTC. Translation gives CAWSVTSGKEYF. The full variable domain, in which reference TRBV30 and TRBJ2-7 provide the parts outside the CDR3, is SQTIHQWPATLVQPVGSPLSLECTVEGTSNPNLYWYRQAAGRGLQLLFYSVGIGQISSEVPQNLSASRPQDRQFILSSKKLLLSDSGFYLCAWSVTSGKEYFGPGTRLTVT.

The genes are TRBV28 and TRBJ2-6; tentatively, D is TRBD2 (6 bases). This CDR3 contains 15 residues. The V and J ends lost 3 bases and 2 bases respectively, with 8 bases between them. CDR1 MDHEN and CDR2 SYDVKM come from the germline V gene. CDR3 loop: CASSLTGAGANVLTF. CDR3 coding DNA: TGTGCCAGCAGTTTGACGGGGGCTGGGGCCAACGTCCTGACTTTC.

This chain joins TRBV7-3 and TRBJ2-1, with 9 bases identical to TRBD1. This CDR3 spans 17 amino acids. Losses at the gene ends were 1 base for V and 9 bases for J; bases not matched to a gene: 13. Germline V gene data show CDR1 as SGHTA and CDR2 as FQGTGA. This CDR3 reads CASSLNRGQGPPGEQFF. CDR3 coding DNA: TGTGCCAGCAGCTTAAATCGGGGACAGGGTCCCCCGGGTGAGCAGTTCTTC.

This clone was counted only a few times. This sequence joins TRBV15 and TRBJ2-7; D gene ambiguous. The CDR3 covers 13 residues. Germline assignment: CDR1 LNHNV and CDR2 YYDKDF (reference sequence). The germline V and J ends were trimmed by 5 bases and 3 bases, with 11 bases remaining between them. In nucleotides, the CDR3 is TGTGCCACCAGCCCGTCTTTGGGCTACGAGCAGTACTTC. It yields the protein CATSPSLGYEQYF.

V gene TRBV5-1 combines with J gene TRBJ2-2; D may match TRBD1 or TRBD2 (5 bases each). The CDR3 has 15 residues. The V gene lost 6 bases and the J gene lost 5 bases, with 17 bases spanning the gap. Germline V CDR1 and CDR2: SGHRS, YFSETQ. Here the CDR3 reads CASNPDGAETGELFF. In nucleotides, the CDR3 is TGCGCCAGCAACCCCGACGGGGCTGAAACCGGGGAGCTGTTTTTT.

The chain links TRBV5-4 to TRBJ2-7, with 9 bases aligning to TRBD2. Losses at the gene ends were 0 bases for V and 4 bases for J; bases not matched to a gene: 8. Germline lookup yields CDR1 SGHNT and CDR2 YYREEE (reference sequence). The CDR3 extends over 16 amino acids. The CDR3 bases are TGTGCCAGCAGCTTGGGTATAGCGGGAGTAATTTACGAGCAGTACTTC. It translates to CASSLGIAGVIYEQYF.